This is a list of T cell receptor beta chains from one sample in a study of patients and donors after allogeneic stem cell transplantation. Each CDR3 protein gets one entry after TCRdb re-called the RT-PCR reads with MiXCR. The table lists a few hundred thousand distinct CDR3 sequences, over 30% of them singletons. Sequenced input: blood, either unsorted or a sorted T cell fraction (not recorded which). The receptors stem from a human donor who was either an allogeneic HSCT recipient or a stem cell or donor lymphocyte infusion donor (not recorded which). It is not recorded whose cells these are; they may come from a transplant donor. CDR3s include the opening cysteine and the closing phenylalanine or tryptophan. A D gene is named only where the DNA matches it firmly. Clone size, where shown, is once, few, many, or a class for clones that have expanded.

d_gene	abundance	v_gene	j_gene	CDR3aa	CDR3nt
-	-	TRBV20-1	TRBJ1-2	CSARSRANYGYTF	TGCAGTGCTAGAAGCAGGGCTAACTATGGCTACACCTTC
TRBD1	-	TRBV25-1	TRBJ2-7	CASSESNRGNEQYF	TGTGCCAGCAGTGAATCCAACAGGGGAAACGAGCAGTACTTC
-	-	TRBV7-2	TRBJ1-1	CASSPDSGYTEAFF	TGTGCCAGCAGCCCCGACTCAGGGTACACTGAAGCTTTCTTT
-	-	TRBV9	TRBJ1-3	CASSVGDSGSGNTIYF	TGTGCCAGCAGCGTGGGGGACTCAGGCTCTGGAAACACCATATATTTT
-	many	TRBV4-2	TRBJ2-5	CASSQDSGKETQYF	TGTGCCAGCAGCCAAGATTCGGGAAAAGAGACCCAGTACTTC
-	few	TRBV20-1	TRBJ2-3	CSVVPRDFYTDTQYF	TGCAGTGTCGTACCCCGGGACTTTTACACAGATACGCAGTATTTT
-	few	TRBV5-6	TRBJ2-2	CASSSPGLNTGELFF	TGTGCCAGCAGCTCCCCCGGACTGAACACCGGGGAGCTGTTTTTT
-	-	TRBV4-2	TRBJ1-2	CASSQQQNRAGYTF	TGTGCCAGCAGCCAACAACAGAACAGGGCTGGCTACACCTTC
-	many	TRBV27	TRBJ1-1	CASSLSANTEAFF	TGTGCCAGCAGTTTATCGGCGAACACTGAAGCTTTCTTT
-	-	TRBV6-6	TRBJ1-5	CASSYTKSGSNQPQHF	TGTGCCAGCAGTTACACCAAATCAGGGAGCAATCAGCCCCAGCATTTT
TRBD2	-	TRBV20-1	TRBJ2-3	CSARDGLTGGQYF	TGCAGTGCTAGAGATGGTTTGACGGGGGGTCAGTATTTT
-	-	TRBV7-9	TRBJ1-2	CASTKLWDNYGYTF	TGTGCCAGCACCAAACTTTGGGATAACTATGGCTACACCTTC
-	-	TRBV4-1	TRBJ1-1	CASSPRTEIMNTEAFF	TGCGCCAGCAGCCCACGGACAGAGATCATGAACACTGAAGCTTTCTTT
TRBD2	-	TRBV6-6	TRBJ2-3	CASSFGLAGGTSTDTQYF	TGTGCCAGCAGTTTCGGACTAGCGGGGGGGACTAGCACAGATACGCAGTATTTT
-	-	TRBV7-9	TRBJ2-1	CASSLGPGAEQFF	TGTGCCAGCAGCTTGGGGCCAGGGGCTGAGCAGTTCTTC
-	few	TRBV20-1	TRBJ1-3	CSASPFGGNTIYF	TGCAGTGCTAGCCCGTTTGGAGGAAACACCATATATTTT
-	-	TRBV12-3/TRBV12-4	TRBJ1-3	CASSLGPRNTIYF	TGTGCCAGCAGTTTAGGCCCCAGAAACACCATATATTTT
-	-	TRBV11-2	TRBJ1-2	CASSQQAFYGYTF	TGTGCCAGCAGCCAACAGGCCTTCTATGGCTACACCTTC
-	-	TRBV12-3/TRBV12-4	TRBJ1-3	CASSLGQGHTIYF	TGTGCCAGCAGTTTGGGGCAGGGCCACACCATATATTTT
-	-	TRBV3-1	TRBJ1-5	CASSLRGADNQPQHF	TGTGCCAGCAGCCTTCGGGGGGCGGACAATCAGCCCCAGCATTTT
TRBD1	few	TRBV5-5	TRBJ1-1	CASSSGQGIVDTEAFF	TGTGCCAGCAGCTCGGGACAGGGTATTGTGGACACTGAAGCTTTCTTT
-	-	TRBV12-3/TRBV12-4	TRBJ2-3	CASSFGGLSDTQYF	TGTGCCAGCAGTTTCGGGGGCTTATCGGATACGCAGTATTTT
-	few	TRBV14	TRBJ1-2	CASSLSGTTGYTF	TGTGCCAGCAGCCTATCCGGGACAACTGGCTACACCTTC
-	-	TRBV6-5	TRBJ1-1	CASSSRVSDTEAFF	TGTGCCAGCAGTTCCAGGGTGTCGGACACTGAAGCTTTCTTT
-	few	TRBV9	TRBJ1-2	CASSVTGNYGYTF	TGTGCCAGCAGCGTAACAGGGAACTATGGCTACACCTTC
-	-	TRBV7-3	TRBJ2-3	CASSLSGGYEQYF	TGTGCCAGCAGCTTATCAGGAGGCTATGAGCAGTATTTT
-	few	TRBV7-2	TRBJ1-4	CASSLRPNEKLFF	TGTGCCAGCAGCTTGAGGCCGAATGAAAAACTGTTTTTT
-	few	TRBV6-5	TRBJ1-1	CASSYNYLTGSTEAFF	TGTGCCAGCAGTTACAATTATCTAACAGGGTCCACTGAAGCTTTCTTT
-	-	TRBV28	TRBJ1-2	CASSLTYRAIGGYTF	TGTGCCAGCAGCCTTACCTACAGGGCAATTGGTGGCTACACCTTC
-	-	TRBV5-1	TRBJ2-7	CASSLEPAVPFSYEQYF	TGCGCCAGCAGCTTGGAGCCAGCGGTGCCCTTCTCCTACGAGCAGTACTTC
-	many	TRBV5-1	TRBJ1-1	CASSQVNTEAFF	TGCGCCAGCAGTCAAGTCAACACTGAAGCTTTCTTT
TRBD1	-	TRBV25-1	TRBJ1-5	CASPTGPERYQPQHF	TGTGCCAGCCCGACAGGGCCCGAGAGGTATCAGCCCCAGCATTTT
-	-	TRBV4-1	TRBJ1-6	CASSQANSYNSPLHF	TGCGCCAGCAGCCAAGCAAACTCCTATAATTCACCCCTCCACTTT
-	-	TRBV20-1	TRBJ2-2	CSARDRLANTGELFF	TGCAGTGCCCGGGACCGACTAGCGAACACCGGGGAGCTGTTTTTT
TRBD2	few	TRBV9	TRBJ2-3	CASSVVAGLTDTQYF	TGTGCCAGCAGCGTCGTAGCGGGGCTCACAGATACGCAGTATTTT
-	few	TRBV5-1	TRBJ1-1	CASSSVVGGLTEAFF	TGCGCCAGCAGCTCGGTAGTGGGGGGCCTCACTGAAGCTTTCTTT
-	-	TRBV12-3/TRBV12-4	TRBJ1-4	CASRLRGTNEKLFF	TGTGCCAGCAGGCTTCGGGGAACTAATGAAAAACTGTTTTTT
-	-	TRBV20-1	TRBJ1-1	CSARRDPGTEAFF	TGCAGTGCTAGGAGAGACCCCGGGACTGAAGCTTTCTTT
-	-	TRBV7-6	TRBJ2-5	CASSLGLPQETQYF	TGTGCCAGCAGCTTAGGTCTACCCCAAGAGACCCAGTACTTC
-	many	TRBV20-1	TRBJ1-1	CSATPREGRITEAFF	TGCAGTGCTACTCCTAGGGAGGGAAGAATCACTGAAGCTTTCTTT
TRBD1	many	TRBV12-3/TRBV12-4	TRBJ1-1	CASTRQGGDTEAFF	TGTGCCAGCACCCGACAGGGTGGAGACACTGAAGCTTTCTTT
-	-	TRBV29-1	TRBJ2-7	CSVLGSYEQYF	TGCAGCGTTCTCGGATCCTACGAGCAGTACTTC
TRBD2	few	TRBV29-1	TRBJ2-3	CSARPGGTDTQYF	TGCAGCGCCCGCCCGGGAGGTACAGATACGCAGTATTTT
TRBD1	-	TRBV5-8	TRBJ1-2	CASSLGGTGKGYTF	TGTGCCAGCAGCTTGGGAGGGACAGGGAAAGGCTACACCTTC
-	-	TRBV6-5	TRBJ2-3	CASSAGPLGDTQYF	TGTGCCAGCAGTGCAGGGCCGCTAGGGGATACGCAGTATTTT
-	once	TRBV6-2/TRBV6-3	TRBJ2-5	CASSGTPQETQYF	TGTGCCAGCAGCGGGACTCCCCAAGAGACCCAGTACTTC
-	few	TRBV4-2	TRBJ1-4	CASSQDPFHREKLFF	TGTGCCAGCAGCCAAGATCCTTTTCACAGGGAAAAACTGTTTTTT